The rows below give T cell receptor beta chains drawn from one sample of a study of shared clonotypes between healthy human individuals. Clones were read by immunoSEQ multiplex PCR, and TCRdb kept only the in-frame ones, dropping some. The repertoire consists of nearly 1 million clones, with around three quarters occurring once and the leading ten covering nearly 1.5%. Source material: memory CD4+ T cells sorted from blood. These receptors all come from a man aged 18 to 29 in good health. CDR3s include the opening cysteine and the closing phenylalanine or tryptophan. A D gene is named only where the DNA matches it firmly. Expanded clones get a size class; other rows say once, few or many, or leave the size out.

V gene	clone size	D gene	J gene	CDR3 DNA	CDR3 protein
TRBV10-1	-	-	TRBJ1-2	TGCGCCAGCAGTGAACGGACTAACTATGGCTACACCTTC	CASSERTNYGYTF
TRBV5-6	once	TRBD1	TRBJ2-7	TGTGCCAGCAGGGCAGGGGGCAACTACGAGCAGTACTTC	CASRAGGNYEQYF
TRBV28	-	-	TRBJ2-6	TGTGCCAGCAGTTTAGGGGGGGGCCTCTACTCTGGGGCCAACGTCCTGACTTTC	CASSLGGGLYSGANVLTF
TRBV11-3	once	-	TRBJ1-1	TGTGCCAGCAGCTTAGATCAGGGTCTTGAAGCTTTCTTT	CASSLDQGLEAFF
TRBV7-9	-	-	TRBJ2-3	TGTGCCAGCAGCCCTTTCCGGGCCCGGGAGGATACGCAGTATTTT	CASSPFRAREDTQYF
TRBV5-1	once	-	TRBJ2-2	TGCGCCAGCCAAATAACTGCCGGAGGGACCGGGGAGCTGTTTTTT	CASQITAGGTGELFF
TRBV27	-	-	TRBJ1-6	TGTGCCAGCAGTTTTAAAGCCGGGTTCAATTCACCCCTCCACTTT	CASSFKAGFNSPLHF
TRBV2	-	TRBD1	TRBJ2-3	TGTGCCAGCAGTGTGACAGGGGGCCCCACAGATACGCAGTATTTT	CASSVTGGPTDTQYF
TRBV7-2	-	TRBD2	TRBJ2-3	TGTGCCAGCAGCTTAATTGGGAGGGCCCCAGATACGCAGTATTTT	CASSLIGRAPDTQYF
TRBV6-5	-	TRBD1	TRBJ2-3	TGTGCCAGCAGTTACTCGGGACAGCCGGGGAATACGCAGTATTTT	CASSYSGQPGNTQYF
TRBV6-1	-	-	TRBJ1-1	TGTGCCAGCAGTGGCCAGATCAGGGCTGAAGCTTTCTTT	CASSGQIRAEAFF
TRBV30	-	-	TRBJ2-5	TGTGCCTGGAGTGTAGGGAACGGGGTTCGGGGCGAGACCCAGTACTTC	CAWSVGNGVRGETQYF
TRBV5-4	-	-	TRBJ2-3	TGTGCCAGCAGTGCTCTACCGACAGATACGCAGTATTTT	CASSALPTDTQYF
TRBV29-1	few	-	TRBJ1-2	TGCAGCGTTGGACCGGGATCTGGTTTGGGCTACACCTTC	CSVGPGSGLGYTF
TRBV4-3	-	TRBD2	TRBJ2-3	TGCGCCAGCAGCCAGCGACTAGCGGGCGTGCAGTATTTT	CASSQRLAGVQYF
TRBV27	-	TRBD1	TRBJ1-4	TGTGCCAGCAGTTACAGGGGCACCAATGAAAAACTGTTTTTT	CASSYRGTNEKLFF
TRBV6-6	-	-	TRBJ2-1	TGTGCCAGCACCGACCGAAAAAGCTCCTACAATGAGCAGTTCTTC	CASTDRKSSYNEQFF
TRBV30	-	-	TRBJ2-7	TGTGCCTGGAGTGGGGGGTCCGAGCAGTACTTC	CAWSGGSEQYF
TRBV30	-	-	TRBJ1-6	TGTGCCTGGAGTGAGAGGGGACTTTTGAGCTCCTATAATTCACCCCTCCACTTT	CAWSERGLLSSYNSPLHF
TRBV29-1	-	TRBD2	TRBJ2-1	TGCAGCGTTGGCCCCGGACTAGCGGCGAATGAGCAGTTCTTC	CSVGPGLAANEQFF
TRBV7-2	-	TRBD1	TRBJ1-1	TGTGCCAGCAGCTCACTAAAGACAGGGGACACTGAAGCTTTCTTT	CASSSLKTGDTEAFF
TRBV6-5	-	-	TRBJ2-1	TGTGCCAGCAGTTTGAAAGTTGAGCAGTTCTTC	CASSLKVEQFF
TRBV5-1	few	-	TRBJ1-1	TGCGCCAGCAGCTTGGCCCATACCAGGATAGAGGGTATCACTGAAGCTTTCTTT	CASSLAHTRIEGITEAFF
TRBV9	-	-	TRBJ1-1	TGTGCCAGCAGCGCGGAGGGTTCTTTAAACACTGAAGCTTTCTTT	CASSAEGSLNTEAFF
TRBV7-2	-	TRBD2	TRBJ2-7	TGTGCCAGCAGCTCTTCGCCCCCTATTAGCGGGTGGGCCTACGAGCAGTACTTC	CASSSSPPISGWAYEQYF
TRBV28	-	-	TRBJ2-7	TGTGCCAGCAGTTTGTGGGGTGACCGCTCCTACGAGCAGTACTTC	CASSLWGDRSYEQYF
TRBV7-2	-	-	TRBJ2-7	TGTGCCAGCAGCTTAGAGGGAAGAGTGGGTTACGAGCAGTACTTC	CASSLEGRVGYEQYF
TRBV6-4	-	TRBD1	TRBJ2-2	TGTGCCAGCAGGCAGGGGGCCGGGGAGCTGTTTTTT	CASRQGAGELFF
TRBV7-9	-	TRBD1	TRBJ2-3	TGTGCCAGCAGCCTACGGACAGGCAACACAGATACGCAGTATTTT	CASSLRTGNTDTQYF
TRBV30	-	-	TRBJ1-6	TGTGCCTGGAGATCAGGGGATTCACCCCTCCACTTT	CAWRSGDSPLHF
TRBV10-3	-	TRBD1	TRBJ1-6	TGTGCCATCAGTGTTACATCAGACAGGGGAAAGAATTCACCCCTCCACTTT	CAISVTSDRGKNSPLHF
TRBV2	few	TRBD1	TRBJ1-1	TGTGCCAGCAGCGACAGGGTGGGCACTGAAGCTTTCTTT	CASSDRVGTEAFF
TRBV6-5	-	TRBD1	TRBJ2-3	TGTGCCAGCAGTTATAGTAGGACAGGGGTCACAGATACGCAGTATTTT	CASSYSRTGVTDTQYF
TRBV6-5	-	TRBD1	TRBJ1-1	TGTGCCAGCAGTTACCAGACAGGGAGGGCTTTCTTT	CASSYQTGRAFF
TRBV30	once	-	TRBJ2-1	TGTGCCTGGAGTGTTTCACTGTCCTACAATGAGCAGTTCTTC	CAWSVSLSYNEQFF
TRBV6-5	-	TRBD1	TRBJ1-6	TGTGCCACCTCTGCGGGACAGGGGGCCCAGCGCCACTTT	CATSAGQGAQRHF
TRBV5-6	-	TRBD2	TRBJ2-2	TGTGCCAGCAGCTTCGGACTAGCGGTAAACACCGGGGAGCTGTTTTTT	CASSFGLAVNTGELFF
TRBV7-8	few	TRBD2	TRBJ2-3	TGTGCCAGCAGCTTGACGGGAGGGCCCGATACGCAGTATTTT	CASSLTGGPDTQYF
TRBV7-9	-	-	TRBJ1-1	TGTGCCAGCAGCTCACCCCAGGGGATTGGAAACACTGAAGCTTTCTTT	CASSSPQGIGNTEAFF
TRBV5-6	-	-	TRBJ1-2	TGTGCCAGCAGCTTGGCCCGGAATGATGGCTACACCTTC	CASSLARNDGYTF
TRBV6-6	-	TRBD2	TRBJ2-1	TGTGCCAGCAGGGACTCTAGCGGGAGCTACAATGAGCAGTTCTTC	CASRDSSGSYNEQFF
TRBV13	once	TRBD2	TRBJ2-2	TGTGCCAGCAGCTTAGGCGCCGGGAGGGCCAGCAGCGGGGAGCTGTTTTTT	CASSLGAGRASSGELFF
TRBV29-1	-	-	TRBJ1-2	TGCAGCGGTGGGGGACCTAACTATGGCTACACCTTC	CSGGGPNYGYTF
TRBV6-1	-	TRBD2	TRBJ2-7	TGTGCCAGCAGTGATCCTCCCTGGAAGCGGGGAACCTACGAGCAGTACTTC	CASSDPPWKRGTYEQYF
TRBV7-3	-	-	TRBJ2-1	TGTGCCAGCAGCTTACAAGGTGGTGAGCAGTTCTTC	CASSLQGGEQFF
TRBV13	-	-	TRBJ2-1	TGTGCCAGCAGCTTAGGAAGGGGGACTGGCAATGAGCAGTTCTTC	CASSLGRGTGNEQFF
TRBV7-2	once	TRBD2	TRBJ2-5	TGTGCCAGCAGCTCCGTCACCCTCACGACTAGCGGGAGGGAAGAGACCCAGTACTTC	CASSSVTLTTSGREETQYF
TRBV6-5	-	TRBD1	TRBJ1-6	TGTGCCAGCAGCAAGACCCGGGACAGGAATTCACCCCTCCACTTT	CASSKTRDRNSPLHF
TRBV19	-	TRBD1	TRBJ1-2	TGTGCCAGTAGTCCCGGGACAGACTATGGCTACACCTTC	CASSPGTDYGYTF
TRBV30	-	-	TRBJ1-1	TGTGCCTGGAAGGCTTTCGGGGAAGGGACTGAAGCTTTCTTT	CAWKAFGEGTEAFF
TRBV7-9	-	-	TRBJ2-7	TGTGCCAGCAGTACGTGGGGGAGGGAGCAGTACTTC	CASSTWGREQYF
TRBV28	-	-	TRBJ1-4	TGTGCCAGCAGTTTAGGGGGCACTAATGAAAAACTGTTTTTT	CASSLGGTNEKLFF
TRBV27	few	-	TRBJ2-7	TGTGCCAGCAGAAAGGAGACAGGGACTTCGTACGAGCAGTACTTC	CASRKETGTSYEQYF
TRBV4-3	-	-	TRBJ1-2	TGCGCCAGCAGCCAAGATATGAGACAGGCTCGTGGCTACACCTTC	CASSQDMRQARGYTF